This TCR beta chain derives from a study of blood T cell repertoires in COVID-19. Recruits, aged about 18 to 100 years, lived in some 25 US areas. Germline V gene sequence: CDR1 SGHNT, CDR2 YYREEE (reference sequence). CDR3 length equals 16 residues. After removal of 3 bases from V and 2 bases from J, the junction contained 8 bases not matched to a gene. Authors' methods: How many nucleated cells were present was estimated from reference gene primer amplification. Some clones are missing from TCRdb's copy, which holds only in-frame ones; the method was immunoSEQ multiplex PCR. V and J calls and clone size are those listed in that table; D and trimming were worked out from the DNA. The data show roughly 190,000 clones, with roughly 83% seen just once and approximately 3% held by the top ten.

The chain combines TRBV5-4 with TRBJ2-3, with 8 positions matching TRBD1. Sequencing was performed on PBMCs or T cells enriched from blood (not recorded which). This TCR was sampled from a young woman who had recovered from COVID-19. The CDR3 reads CASSSRTGITTDTQYF. Here the CDR3 DNA reads TGTGCCAGCAGCTCACGGACAGGGATCACCACAGATACGCAGTATTTT.